What follows describes a single TCR beta chain. Its antigen is unknown. The J segment lost 2 bases and the V segment lost 5 bases, leaving 7 bases of the junction unmatched. The CDR3 is made up of 15 amino acids. Germline V lookup: CDR1 SGHTS, CDR2 YDEGEE. Every one of the patients relapsed after autologous stem cell transplantation (brentuximab vedotin exposure was variable). This sample is part of a study of PD-1 blockade in classical Hodgkin lymphoma. Overall study: The patients were dosed with nivolumab 3 mg/kg, infused intravenously every 2 weeks. Study observations and caveats: A reduction in baseline TCR diversity was reportedly seen in newly diagnosed patients relative to healthy donors. Diversity similar to that of newly diagnosed patients was seen at baseline in complete responders.

The repertoire was sequenced with immunoSEQ multiplex PCR; TCRdb's copy has only in-frame clones and lacks some. The data show roughly 40,000 clones, 85% to 90% seen once. This clonotype originated in a human donor with classical Hodgkin lymphoma. The chain is built from TRBV5-8 and TRBJ2-3; 8 bases match TRBD2. The sequenced sample was peripheral blood mononuclear cells (PBMCs), obtained at baseline. CDR3 DNA sequence: TGTGCCAGCAGACCACTAGCGGTTTCCACAGATACGCAGTATTTT. This codes for CASRPLAVSTDTQYF.